Below are 16 T cell receptor beta chains sequenced from a single sample in a study of CD8+ T cells in alopecia areata. RNA was isolated and reverse transcribed to cDNA, the sequencing template. Generated by immunoSEQ multiplex PCR, the TCRdb table keeps only in-frame clones and is missing some. The sample has 160,000 or so clones; around 55% are singletons. This sample comprised CD8+ T cells sorted from blood, obtained at week 0. All receptors derive from a human donor with alopecia areata.

The rearrangement uses TRBV29-1 and TRBJ1-2, with unresolved D. CDR3 length: 12 residues. The V end lost 4 bases, the J end lost 4 bases, and 10 bases lay between the germline ends. In germline, CDR1 is SQVTM, CDR2 ANQGSEA. DNA for the CDR3: TGCAGCGTTGGTACGGAGAGCTATGGCTACACCTTC. Protein: CSVGTESYGYTF.

In this sample, this clone turned up a few times. This sequence joins TRBV29-1 and TRBJ2-7; no firm D call. Germline assignment: CDR1 SQVTM and CDR2 ANQGSEA. V was clipped by 6 bases and J by 2 bases, with 20 bases between them. The CDR3 extends over 15 amino acids. The DNA for the CDR3 is TGCAGCGTCCTGGCCCACACGAGTGCTACCTACGAGCAGTACTTC. Its protein is CSVLAHTSATYEQYF.

J is TRBJ2-3 and V is TRBV5-1; the match to TRBD2 covers 11 bases. Germline CDR1 is SGHRS and CDR2 is YFSETQ. This CDR3 spans 15 amino acids. V was clipped by 1 base and J by 5 bases; unmatched bases: 3. CDR3 sequence (DNA): TGCGCCAGCAGCTTGACTAGCGGGGGCAGAGATACGCAGTATTTT. This codes for CASSLTSGGRDTQYF.

The chain uses TRBV13 and TRBJ2-7; 14 positions agree with TRBD2. The junction had 5 bases not matched to a gene; V was cut back by 5 bases and J by 5 bases. The CDR3 runs 15 residues. The germline gives CDR1 PRHDT, CDR2 FYEKMQ (reference sequence). In nucleotides, the CDR3 is TGTGCCAGCAGCCCCCAGACTAGCGGGGGGGACGAGCAGTACTTC. Its translation is CASSPQTSGGDEQYF.

The chain links TRBV2 to TRBJ2-1, with TRBD2 identical over 8 bases. V lost 8 bases to trimming and J lost 7 bases; unmatched junction nucleotides: 10. CDR1 and CDR2 (germline): SNHLY, FYNNEI. This CDR3 region has 14 residues. In DNA form, the CDR3 reads TGTGCCAGCTCGGCGGGGGGCCCGCAAAATGAGCAGTTCTTC. Translating gives CASSAGGPQNEQFF.

The gene calls are TRBV27 and TRBJ2-1; D is undetermined. Germline CDR1 reads MNHEY; CDR2 reads SMNVEV (reference sequence). V lost 5 bases to trimming and J lost 5 bases, with 10 bases between them. The CDR3 has 13 residues. CDR3 sequence: CASSTRMDNEQFF. CDR3 DNA sequence: TGTGCCAGCAGTACGCGGATGGACAATGAGCAGTTCTTC.

V usage is TRBV7-8 and J usage is TRBJ2-1, with 10 positions matching TRBD2. Losses at the gene ends were 5 bases for V and 2 bases for J; bases not matched to a gene: 3. The V gene's germline CDR1 is SGHVS and CDR2 FQNEAQ. The CDR3 runs 15 residues. The chain's CDR3 is CASSSSGGPYNEQFF. CDR3 DNA sequence: TGTGCCAGCAGCAGTAGCGGGGGGCCCTACAATGAGCAGTTCTTC.

The table lists this clone with a few counts. The DNA of the CDR3 is TGTGCCAGCAGCCAAAGCGGGGCCAGCACAGATACGCAGTATTTT. As protein: CASSQSGASTDTQYF. The chain joins TRBV6-5 to TRBJ2-3, with TRBD2 identical over 7 bases. The CDR3 extends over 15 amino acids. Trimming removed 6 bases from V and 0 bases from J; junction bases left unmatched: 6. Germline loops: CDR1 MNHEY, CDR2 SVGAGI.

The chain links TRBV30 to TRBJ2-7; the D gene is possibly TRBD2 (5 bases). There are 14 residues in the CDR3. CDR1 and CDR2 (germline): GTSNPN, SVGIG (reference sequence). V gave up 1 base and J gave up 4 bases, with 14 bases separating them. CDR3 region: CAWSGSPRDYEQYF. The CDR3 coding sequence is TGTGCCTGGAGTGGATCGCCCCGGGATTACGAGCAGTACTTC.

The CDR3 sequence is CASSLRWGADEQFF. CDR3 coding DNA: TGTGCCAGCAGCTTGAGGTGGGGGGCCGATGAGCAGTTCTTC. This chain links TRBV5-4 with TRBJ2-1, with D perhaps assigned TRBD1 or TRBD2 (6 bases each). Trimming took off 1 base at V and 8 bases at J, with 13 bases between the two ends. The CDR3 contains 14 residues. Germline V gives CDR1 SGHNT, CDR2 YYREEE (reference sequence). The full variable domain, with the rest looked up from reference TRBV5-4 and TRBJ2-1, is ETGVTQSPTHLIKTRGQQVTLRCSSQSGHNTVSWYQQALGQGPQFIFQYYREEENGRGNFPPRFSGLQFPNYSSELNVNALELDDSALYLCASSLRWGADEQFFGPGTRLTVL.

This clone was detected a few times. The rearrangement links TRBV29-1 to TRBJ2-1; D may be TRBD1 (7 bases). V gave up 3 bases and J gave up 2 bases, with 14 bases separating them. Germline loops: CDR1 SQVTM, CDR2 ANQGSEA. The CDR3 totals 15 residues. The CDR3 is CSVDGGQYPYNEQFF. The CDR3 DNA sequence: TGCAGCGTTGACGGGGGACAGTATCCCTACAATGAGCAGTTCTTC.

A few counts support this clone. The chain's CDR3 is CASSPRDRSSGGPGYEQYF. The CDR3 DNA follows: TGTGCCAGCAGCCCCCGGGACAGGTCTAGCGGGGGACCAGGGTACGAGCAGTACTTC. The rearrangement joins TRBV13 to TRBJ2-7; 10 bases are a match to TRBD2. J was trimmed by 4 bases and V by 5 bases; bases with no gene match: 20. The CDR3 is made up of 19 amino acids. CDR1 is PRHDT, CDR2 FYEKMQ, per germline (reference sequence).

The table lists this clone with a few counts. This sequence joins TRBV19 and TRBJ2-7, with D uncertain. This CDR3 comprises 13 residues. The germline V gene has CDR1 LNHDA and CDR2 SQIVND (reference sequence). Trimming stripped 5 bases from V and 2 bases from J, with 10 bases between. CDR3 residues: CASSSRETYEQYF. The CDR3 DNA sequence: TGTGCCAGTAGTTCTAGGGAAACCTACGAGCAGTACTTC.

The chain's CDR3 is CASELARSTDTQYF. DNA for the CDR3: TGTGCCAGCGAACTAGCGAGAAGCACAGATACGCAGTATTTT. The rearrangement joins TRBV19 to TRBJ2-3; TRBD2 agrees at 7 bases. This CDR3 has 14 residues. The germline V gene has CDR1 LNHDA and CDR2 SQIVND (reference sequence). V lost 9 bases and J lost 0; bases outside the gene matches: 6.

This chain links TRBV7-9 with TRBJ2-7; 7 bases map to TRBD1. CDR3 size: 15 residues. Germline V gene data show CDR1 as SEHNR and CDR2 as FQNEAQ (reference sequence). Losses at the gene ends were 5 bases for V and 6 bases for J; bases not matched to a gene: 13. The CDR3 reads CASSLLDRQGGEQYF. DNA for the CDR3: TGTGCCAGCAGCCTTCTGGACAGGCAAGGGGGCGAGCAGTACTTC.

The chain combines TRBV30 with TRBJ2-7; TRBD1 agrees at 11 bases. Germline-derived CDR1 and CDR2 are GTSNPN and SVGIG (reference sequence). V lost 2 bases and J lost 2; bases outside the gene matches: 2. The CDR3 runs to 14 residues. As DNA, the CDR3 is TGTGCCTGGAGTCAGGGACAGGGGGCCTACGAGCAGTACTTC. Protein product: CAWSQGQGAYEQYF.